This T cell receptor beta chain was captured by sequencing in a study of blood T cell repertoires in COVID-19. The data were produced by immunoSEQ multiplex PCR, yet TCRdb's version contains in-frame clones alone and is incomplete. This table holds about 170,000 clones, more than 70% found once. CDR3 length: 17 residues. Germline trimming cut 0 bases from V and 0 bases from J; bases unmatched to any gene: 4. The germline gives CDR1 MGHRA, CDR2 YSYEKL. The rearrangement links TRBV4-1 to TRBJ2-2; TRBD1 agrees at 7 bases. This TCR was recovered from a man aged 50 to 60 who had recovered from COVID-19. The sample taken for sequencing was peripheral blood. The chain's CDR3 is CASSQDWQGANTGELFF. CDR3 nucleotide sequence: TGCGCCAGCAGCCAAGATTGGCAGGGGGCGAACACCGGGGAGCTGTTTTTT.